This section outlines one TCR beta chain sequence together with its context. Its specificity is unknown. Germline V gives CDR1 LGHNT, CDR2 FRNRAP. CDR3 length: 15 residues. Losses at the gene ends were 6 bases for V and 0 bases for J; bases not matched to a gene: 5. This record comes from a study of cytomegalovirus exposure and HLA in healthy donors. The study, taken as a whole, reports: Versus the approximately 670-donor mean, an Asian-associated ancestry cluster reportedly showed fewer N-insertions in a later analysis. In a later analysis, compared with equally common non-associated chains, HLA-associated beta chains were more expanded.

PCR employed 60 Vbeta and 13 Jbeta primers. TCRdb keeps only in-frame clones here, not all; method: immunoSEQ multiplex PCR. The profile shows around 36,000 clones, about nine tenths of them singletons. Source material: PBMCs. The rearrangement links TRBV12-5 to TRBJ1-1; TRBD1 matches 9 bases. This TCR was sampled from a woman aged 40 to 50 in good health and CMV-seropositive. CDR3 DNA sequence: TGTGCTAGTGGGTTAACAGGGGGCATGAACACTGAAGCTTTCTTT. Amino acids: CASGLTGGMNTEAFF.